This passage covers 23 T cell receptor beta chains from one sample sequenced in a study of OX40 agonist ivuxolimab in advanced cancers. TCRdb keeps only in-frame clones here, not all; method: immunoSEQ multiplex PCR. The sample shows 65,000 to 95,000 clones, around 92% of them seen only once. Source: CD4+ or CD8+ T cells sorted from blood, taken in a trial of the OX40 agonist ivuxolimab. Receptor source: an adult with an advanced solid tumor such as melanoma, head and neck, liver or kidney cancer.

This clone has a handful of counts. The chain joins TRBV10-2 to TRBJ1-6; no firm D call. Germline V gene data show CDR1 as WSHSY and CDR2 as SAAADI. V shed 4 bases and J shed 7 bases, with 8 bases lying between them. The CDR3 sequence is 13 residues long. The CDR3 loop reads CASSGISNSPLHF. As DNA, the CDR3 is TGCGCCAGCAGTGGGATCTCGAATTCACCCCTCCACTTT.

V is TRBV4-1 and J is TRBJ1-4; tentatively, D is TRBD1 (5 bases). The V gene's germline CDR1 is MGHRA and CDR2 YSYEKL. V shed 1 base and J shed 8 bases, with 14 bases lying between them. The CDR3 totals 15 residues. The CDR3 here is CASSQGGTRGEKLFF. In DNA, the CDR3 is TGCGCCAGCAGCCAAGGTGGGACCCGGGGAGAAAAACTGTTTTTT.

The V and J genes are TRBV5-1 and TRBJ2-1, with TRBD2 matching 9 bases. CDR3 size: 17 residues. After removal of 1 base from V and 6 bases from J, the junction contained 11 bases not matched to a gene. CDR1 is SGHRS and CDR2 is YFSETQ in the germline V gene. CDR3 nucleotide sequence: TGCGCCAGCAGCTTGCAGCCAGCGGGGGGCGTGGGCAATGAGCAGTTCTTC. The encoded protein is CASSLQPAGGVGNEQFF.

The chain employs TRBV6-4 and TRBJ2-3, with D unresolved. There are 13 residues in the CDR3. Germline values: CDR1 MRHNA, CDR2 SNTAGT. V was shortened by 4 bases and J by 8 bases, with 13 bases between the two germline ends. The chain's CDR3 is CASSAQTSATQYF. The CDR3 DNA reads TGTGCCAGCAGTGCCCAGACTTCCGCTACGCAGTATTTT.

The chain is built from TRBV28 and TRBJ2-7; D gene ambiguous. Trimming shortened V by 2 bases and J by 2 bases, and 7 bases separated the two germline ends. Germline CDR1 MDHEN, CDR2 SYDVKM. The length of the CDR3 is 13 residues. CDR3 amino acids: CASSLVGTYEQYF. For the CDR3, the DNA is TGTGCCAGCAGTTTAGTGGGAACCTACGAGCAGTACTTC.

The V call is TRBV20-1, the J call TRBJ2-7, with 7 bases lining up with TRBD1. The V gene's germline CDR1 is DFQATT and CDR2 SNEGSKA (reference sequence). This CDR3 region has 11 residues. The ends lost 5 bases at V and 7 bases at J; junction bases unmatched: 5. CDR3 region: CSAPGQLEQYF. The DNA of the CDR3 is TGCAGTGCTCCGGGACAGTTGGAGCAGTACTTC.

The gene calls are TRBV28 and TRBJ2-7, with TRBD1 identical over 7 bases. Germline V CDR1 and CDR2: MDHEN, SYDVKM. After removal of 6 bases from V and 5 bases from J, the junction contained 13 bases not matched to a gene. The CDR3 contains 15 residues. The CDR3 DNA reads TGTGCCAGCAGCCCCCCGACAGGGTCGAGGCACGAGCAGTACTTC. Protein: CASSPPTGSRHEQYF.

The chain joins TRBV19 to TRBJ1-3, with D tentatively TRBD1 (6 bases). With 3 bases removed from V and 7 bases from J, the gap between germline ends came to 10 bases. The germline gives CDR1 LNHDA, CDR2 SQIVND (reference sequence). The length of the CDR3 is 13 residues. The CDR3 DNA sequence: TGTGCCAGTAGTATTGGGGGCCGGAACACCATATATTTT. Its translation is CASSIGGRNTIYF.

The rearrangement joins TRBV4-1 to TRBJ1-3; D remains ambiguous. CDR1 is MGHRA, CDR2 YSYEKL, per germline. V was pared by 4 bases and J by 0 bases, with 10 bases between. The CDR3 is 15 residues long. CDR3 nucleotides: TGCGCCAGCAGCCTTGGGCCGGTCTCTGGAAACACCATATATTTT. It codes for CASSLGPVSGNTIYF.

The rearrangement links TRBV15 to TRBJ2-5; the match to TRBD1 covers 8 bases. Trimming at V came to 4 bases and at J to 5 bases, leaving 6 bases not matched to a gene. CDR1 and CDR2 from the germline V gene are LNHNV and YYDKDF (reference sequence). This CDR3 comprises 14 residues. DNA for the CDR3: TGTGCCACCAGCACCCGGACAGGGTACGAGACCCAGTACTTC. Protein: CATSTRTGYETQYF.

This sequence joins TRBV4-1 and TRBJ2-3, with no clear D. V was clipped by 6 bases and J by 1 base, with 8 bases between them. Per the germline V gene, CDR1 is MGHRA and CDR2 is YSYEKL. The length of the CDR3 is 13 residues. The CDR3 is CASSLRRTDTQYF. For the CDR3, the DNA is TGCGCCAGCAGTCTTAGACGCACAGATACGCAGTATTTT.

The gene calls are TRBV6-6 and TRBJ2-7; 9 bases match TRBD1. Germline V gene data show CDR1 as MNHNY and CDR2 as SVGAGI (reference sequence). This CDR3 has 15 amino acids. The trim removed 5 bases at V and 3 bases at J, leaving 8 bases unmatched. CDR3 loop: CASSSSGTGYYEQYF. The CDR3 DNA follows: TGTGCCAGCAGTAGCTCCGGGACAGGGTACTACGAGCAGTACTTC.

V gene TRBV18 combines with J gene TRBJ2-5, with no clear D. This CDR3 spans 11 amino acids. V was clipped by 5 bases and J by 5 bases, with 6 bases between them. Germline CDR1 KGHSH, CDR2 LQKENI. The CDR3 nucleotides read TGTGCCAGCTCATCAAGGGAGACCCAGTACTTC. It yields the protein CASSSRETQYF. Variable domain in full (rest from reference TRBV18 and TRBJ2-5): NAGVMQNPRHLVRRRGQEARLRCSPMKGHSHVYWYRQLPEEGLKFMVYLQKENIIDESGMPKERFSAEFPKEGPSILRIQQVVRGDSAAYFCASSSRETQYFGPGTRLLVL.

The chain uses TRBV18 and TRBJ1-4, with D possibly matching TRBD1 (6 bases). This CDR3 contains 14 residues. The V end was cut by 1 base, the J end by 6 bases, with 9 bases between. The germline CDR1 and CDR2 sequences are KGHSH and LQKENI. The CDR3 coding sequence is TGTGCCAGCTCACCACTCCCAGGGGATGAAAAACTGTTTTTT. This encodes CASSPLPGDEKLFF.

This clone was detected a few times. One junction end disagrees with the germline gene, perhaps due to a read error. The CDR3 DNA reads as TGTGCCAGCAGCTTGGGAAGGCGGGGGGGCGCACCGTTC. It encodes CASSLGRRGGAPF. The V gene is TRBV7-2, the J gene TRBJ2-4; 9 bases agree with TRBD2. Germline loops: CDR1 SGHTA, CDR2 FQGNSA. This CDR3 comprises 13 residues. Drawing the rest from reference TRBV7-2 and TRBJ2-4, the complete variable domain is GAGVSQSPSNKVTEKGKDVELRCDPISGHTALYWYRQSLGQGLEFLIYFQGNSAPDKSGLPSDRFSAERTGGSVSTLTIQRTQQEDSAVYLCASSLGRRGGAPFGAGTRLSVL.

This clone has just one count. This CDR3 reads CASSIGGGSQHF. As DNA, the CDR3 is TGTGCCAGTAGTATTGGCGGCGGGTCCCAGCATTTT. The chain is built from TRBV19 and TRBJ1-5, with unresolved D. Trimming removed 3 bases at V and 11 bases at J, with 11 bases between. CDR3 size: 12 residues. From germline, CDR1 is LNHDA and CDR2 SQIVND (reference sequence).

This clone was observed a handful of times. The chain recombines TRBV10-2 with TRBJ1-1, with no clear D. CDR3 length equals 14 residues. Germline V lookup: CDR1 WSHSY, CDR2 SAAADI. V lost 5 bases, J lost 4 bases, and 14 bases lay in between. The CDR3 DNA reads TGCGCCAGCAGTCCGGGATCGTGGGGCACTGAAGCTTTCTTT. Translated, it gives CASSPGSWGTEAFF.

This clone was recorded only once. The rearrangement links TRBV5-1 to TRBJ1-2; D possibly corresponds to TRBD1 (5 bases). The CDR3 runs 13 residues. V lost 4 bases, J lost 11 bases, and 18 bases lay in between. CDR1 and CDR2 from the germline V gene are SGHRS and YFSETQ. The CDR3 nucleotides are TGCGCCAGCAGCGCCCGGGACGCAGTATCTTACACCTTC. Translating it yields CASSARDAVSYTF.

V gene TRBV11-2 combines with J gene TRBJ2-5, with 8 bases fitting TRBD2. The CDR3 length is 15 residues. V was clipped by 1 base and J by 5 bases; unmatched bases: 6. Per germline, CDR1 SGHAT and CDR2 FQNNGV. The CDR3 sequence is CASSLVTGGPETQYF. In DNA form, the CDR3 reads TGTGCCAGCAGCTTAGTTACGGGGGGGCCGGAGACCCAGTACTTC.

This clone was seen just once. This chain connects TRBV4-1 to TRBJ1-4; 8 bases map to TRBD1. V gave up 2 bases and J gave up 3 bases; unmatched junction bases: 11. Per germline, CDR1 MGHRA and CDR2 YSYEKL. CDR3 length equals 18 residues. CDR3 amino acids: CASSQSWTGRSANEKLFF. The DNA for the CDR3 is TGCGCCAGCAGCCAATCCTGGACAGGGAGATCAGCTAATGAAAAACTGTTTTTT.

This chain uses TRBV14 with TRBJ2-3; D perhaps matches TRBD2 (6 bases). Germline V gene data show CDR1 as SGHDN and CDR2 as FVKESK. The V end was cut by 2 bases, the J end by 2 bases, with 14 bases between. The CDR3 is 16 residues long. CDR3 in DNA: TGTGCCAGCAGCCAACTCTCGGGGGTGACCACAGATACGCAGTATTTT. Its translation: CASSQLSGVTTDTQYF.

The J gene is TRBJ2-7, the V gene TRBV5-1; possible D gene TRBD1, 6 bases. The CDR3 consists of 13 residues. V was cut by 2 bases and J by 2 bases, with 8 bases left in between. Germline V CDR1 and CDR2: SGHRS, YFSETQ. The CDR3 sequence: CASSFDRTYEQYF. As DNA, the CDR3 is TGCGCCAGCAGCTTCGACAGGACCTACGAGCAGTACTTC.

V is TRBV5-1 and J is TRBJ2-7, with 12 nucleotides matching TRBD2. V shed 4 bases and J 4 bases; nucleotides not matched to a gene: 6. The CDR3 consists of 15 residues. Germline lookup yields CDR1 SGHRS and CDR2 YFSETQ. The CDR3 sequence is CASSPPGLAGYEQYF. In DNA form, the CDR3 reads TGCGCCAGCAGCCCCCCAGGACTAGCGGGATACGAGCAGTACTTC.